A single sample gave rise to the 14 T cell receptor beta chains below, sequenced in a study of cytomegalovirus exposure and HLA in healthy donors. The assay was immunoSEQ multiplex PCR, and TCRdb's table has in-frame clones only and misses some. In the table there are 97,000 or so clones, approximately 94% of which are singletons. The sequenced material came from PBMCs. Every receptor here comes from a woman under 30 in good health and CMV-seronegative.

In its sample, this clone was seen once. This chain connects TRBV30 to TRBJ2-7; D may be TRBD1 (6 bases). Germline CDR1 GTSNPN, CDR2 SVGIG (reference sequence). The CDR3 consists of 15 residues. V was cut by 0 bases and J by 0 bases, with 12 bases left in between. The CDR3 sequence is CAWSVPQQGSYEQYF. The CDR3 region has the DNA TGTGCCTGGAGTGTTCCCCAACAGGGCTCCTACGAGCAGTACTTC.

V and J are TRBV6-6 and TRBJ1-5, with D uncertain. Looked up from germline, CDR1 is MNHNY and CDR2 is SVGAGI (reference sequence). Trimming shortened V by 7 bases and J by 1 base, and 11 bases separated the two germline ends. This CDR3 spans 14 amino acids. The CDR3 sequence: CASTRPESNQPQHF. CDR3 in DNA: TGTGCCAGCACGAGGCCTGAGAGCAATCAGCCCCAGCATTTT.

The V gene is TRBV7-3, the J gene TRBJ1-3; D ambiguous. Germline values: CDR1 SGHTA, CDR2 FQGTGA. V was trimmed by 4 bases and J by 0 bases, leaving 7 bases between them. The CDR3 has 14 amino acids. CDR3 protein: CASSSQISGNTIYF. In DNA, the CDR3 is TGTGCCAGCAGCTCCCAGATCTCTGGAAACACCATATATTTT.

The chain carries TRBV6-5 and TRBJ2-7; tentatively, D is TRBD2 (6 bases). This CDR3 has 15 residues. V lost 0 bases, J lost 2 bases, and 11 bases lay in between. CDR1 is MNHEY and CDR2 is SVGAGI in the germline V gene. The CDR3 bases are TGTGCCAGCAGTTACTCGAAGACGGGGGCCTACGAGCAGTACTTC. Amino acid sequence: CASSYSKTGAYEQYF.

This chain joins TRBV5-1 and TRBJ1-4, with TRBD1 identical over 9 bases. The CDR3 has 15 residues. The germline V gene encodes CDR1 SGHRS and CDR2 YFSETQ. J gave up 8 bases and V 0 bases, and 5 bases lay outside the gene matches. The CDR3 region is CASSLGDRDSEKLFF. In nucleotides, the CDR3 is TGCGCCAGCAGCTTGGGGGACAGGGATAGCGAAAAACTGTTTTTT. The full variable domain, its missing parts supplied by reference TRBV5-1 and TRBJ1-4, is KAGVTQTPRYLIKTRGQQVTLSCSPISGHRSVSWYQQTPGQGLQFLFEYFSETQRNKGNFPGRFSGRQFSNSRSEMNVSTLELGDSALYLCASSLGDRDSEKLFFGSGTQLSVL.

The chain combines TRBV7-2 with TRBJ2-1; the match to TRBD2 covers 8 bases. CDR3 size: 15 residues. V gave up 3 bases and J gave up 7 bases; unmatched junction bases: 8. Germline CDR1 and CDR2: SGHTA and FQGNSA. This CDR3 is CASSFWNGGGNEQFF. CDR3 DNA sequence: TGTGCCAGCAGCTTTTGGAACGGGGGGGGTAATGAGCAGTTCTTC.

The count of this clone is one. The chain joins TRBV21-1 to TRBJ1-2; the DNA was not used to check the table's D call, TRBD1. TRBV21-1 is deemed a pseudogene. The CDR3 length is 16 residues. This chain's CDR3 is CASSKLRPGANYGYTF. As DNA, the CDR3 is TGTGCCAGCAGCAAGCTCCGTCCAGGGGCAAACTATGGCTACACCTTC.

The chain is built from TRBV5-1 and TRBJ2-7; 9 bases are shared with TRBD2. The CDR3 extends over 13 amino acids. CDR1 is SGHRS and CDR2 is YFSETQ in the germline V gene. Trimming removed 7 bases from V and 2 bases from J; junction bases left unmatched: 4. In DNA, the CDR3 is TGCGCCAGCTCGGGGACTAGCACCTACGAGCAGTACTTC. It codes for CASSGTSTYEQYF.

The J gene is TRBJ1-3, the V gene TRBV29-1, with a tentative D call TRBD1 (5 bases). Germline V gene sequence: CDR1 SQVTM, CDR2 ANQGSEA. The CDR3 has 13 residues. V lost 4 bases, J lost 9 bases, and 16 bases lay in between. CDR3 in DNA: TGCAGCGTTGGGTCGGGACTCATTGGCACCATATATTTT. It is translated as CSVGSGLIGTIYF.

As DNA, the CDR3 is TGCGCCAGCAGCCAAGATTTCCGACAGGAGGCGAACACTGAAGCTTTCTTT. It translates to CASSQDFRQEANTEAFF. This chain links TRBV4-3 with TRBJ1-1; D possibly corresponds to TRBD1 (6 bases). Trimming cost V 0 bases and J 1 base, with 15 bases left between them. The CDR3 is 17 residues long. The germline CDR1 and CDR2 sequences are LGHNA and YSLEER.

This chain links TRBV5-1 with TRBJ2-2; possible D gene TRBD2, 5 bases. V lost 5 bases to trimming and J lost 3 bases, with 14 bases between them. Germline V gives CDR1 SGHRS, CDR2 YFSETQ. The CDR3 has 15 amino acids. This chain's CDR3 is CASRRTPADTGELFF. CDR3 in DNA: TGCGCCAGCAGGAGAACGCCAGCGGACACCGGGGAGCTGTTTTTT.

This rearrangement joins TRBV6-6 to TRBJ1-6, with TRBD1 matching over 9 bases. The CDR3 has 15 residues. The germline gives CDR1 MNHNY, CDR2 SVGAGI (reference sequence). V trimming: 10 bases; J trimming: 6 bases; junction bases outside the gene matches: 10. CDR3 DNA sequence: TGTGCCACCCGATCTCCGGGACAGGGTAATTCACCCCTCCACTTT. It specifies CATRSPGQGNSPLHF.

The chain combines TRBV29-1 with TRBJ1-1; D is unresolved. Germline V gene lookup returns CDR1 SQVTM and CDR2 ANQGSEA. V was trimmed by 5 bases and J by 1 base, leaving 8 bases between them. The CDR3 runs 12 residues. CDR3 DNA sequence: TGCAGCGTTATACAGCCGAACACTGAAGCTTTCTTT. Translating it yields CSVIQPNTEAFF.

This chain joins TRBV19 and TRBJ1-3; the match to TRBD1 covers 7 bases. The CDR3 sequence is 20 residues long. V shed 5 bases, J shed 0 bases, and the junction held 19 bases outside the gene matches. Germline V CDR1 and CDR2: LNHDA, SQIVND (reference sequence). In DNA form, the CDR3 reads TGTGCCAGTAGTTTACGGACAGGACTCTACAACCTGGACTCTGGAAACACCATATATTTT. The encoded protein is CASSLRTGLYNLDSGNTIYF.